This T cell receptor (beta chain) was observed in a study of cytomegalovirus exposure and HLA in healthy donors. Study findings and constraints: The study reported that TCR beta sequences accurately predicted HLA-A and HLA-B alleles in most subjects.

In the case of this clone: Antigen unknown.

PCR was performed using 60 Vbeta and 13 Jbeta primers. Original data processing: In a later analysis, around 10 million of 75 million to 90 million unique beta chains occurred in at least two donors. Using immunoSEQ multiplex PCR, the repertoire was profiled, and TCRdb retains in-frame clones only, with some absent. V, J and clone size were drawn from that table, and D and trimming were deduced from the DNA. The sample carries tens of thousands of clones, approximately 68% recorded once. What was sequenced was PBMCs. The TCR originated in a woman aged 25 to 39 in good health and CMV-seronegative.

In nucleotides, the CDR3 is TGCAGCGTTGTAGGCCAGGGGGCCCTCGAGCAGTACTTC. Translating gives CSVVGQGALEQYF. J is TRBJ2-7 and V is TRBV29-1; 8 bases match TRBD1. Trimming took 4 bases from V and 6 from J; bases not matched to a gene: 8. The CDR3 is made up of 13 amino acids. CDR1 is SQVTM and CDR2 is ANQGSEA in the germline V gene.